One sample yielded the 21 T cell receptor beta chains listed below, sequenced in a study of blood T cell repertoires in COVID-19. TCRdb's table, derived via immunoSEQ multiplex PCR, lists solely in-frame clones and lacks some. The table has about 200,000 clones, 80% to 90% seen once. Sequencing used PBMCs or T cells enriched from blood (not recorded which). These TCRs come from a woman in her thirties or forties with acute COVID-19.

J is TRBJ1-2 and V is TRBV27, with a weak D call TRBD1 (5 bases). This CDR3 contains 19 residues. From germline, CDR1 is MNHEY and CDR2 SMNVEV (reference sequence). Trimming shortened V by 1 base and J by 1 base, and 22 bases separated the two germline ends. CDR3: CASSLLGGPQGYGNYGYTF. The CDR3 bases are TGTGCCAGCAGTTTATTGGGGGGACCTCAGGGATATGGTAACTATGGCTACACCTTC.

V and J are TRBV4-1 and TRBJ2-3, with 10 positions matching TRBD2. Germline V gene sequence: CDR1 MGHRA, CDR2 YSYEKL. The V and J ends lost 0 bases and 2 bases, in that order; junction bases with no gene match: 5. This CDR3 has 17 amino acids. CDR3 sequence: CASSQDGLAEITDTQYF. The CDR3, as DNA: TGCGCCAGCAGCCAAGATGGACTAGCGGAGATCACAGATACGCAGTATTTT.

The chain employs TRBV11-2 and TRBJ2-2; TRBD1 matches 12 bases. After removal of 5 bases from V and 6 bases from J, the junction contained 10 bases not matched to a gene. The CDR3 contains 17 residues. The germline V gene has CDR1 SGHAT and CDR2 FQNNGV. CDR3 loop: CASSVGTGTGGSGELFF. The CDR3 bases are TGTGCCAGCAGCGTGGGGACCGGGACAGGGGGCTCCGGGGAGCTGTTTTTT.

The gene calls are TRBV24-1 and TRBJ2-5; 9 bases fit TRBD2. After removal of 5 bases from V and 5 bases from J, the junction contained 5 bases not matched to a gene. CDR3 length equals 14 residues. Germline V gene lookup returns CDR1 KGHDR and CDR2 SFDVKD. The CDR3 here is CATSGRGGPETQYF. CDR3 DNA: TGTGCCACCAGTGGGCGGGGGGGCCCGGAGACCCAGTACTTC.

Regarding this clone: Other DNA sequences from this sample encode an identical CDR3 as well. The chain joins TRBV7-2 to TRBJ2-1; 7 bases are shared with TRBD2. The CDR3 length is 15 residues. Germline CDR1 reads SGHTA; CDR2 reads FQGNSA. Trimming removed 1 base from V and 4 bases from J; junction bases left unmatched: 4. CDR3 bases: TGTGCCAGCAGCTTAGGGGGGGGACTTTACAATGAGCAGTTCTTC. It codes for CASSLGGGLYNEQFF.

The chain employs TRBV19 and TRBJ2-2; 9 nucleotides align to TRBD1. Germline lookup yields CDR1 LNHDA and CDR2 SQIVND (reference sequence). V was pared by 7 bases and J by 1 base, with 16 bases of the junction left unmatched. The CDR3 contains 19 residues. CDR3 amino acids: CASTANYRGRLKNTGELFF. The CDR3, as DNA: TGTGCCAGTACCGCGAATTACAGGGGGCGTTTGAAGAACACCGGGGAGCTGTTTTTT.

This clone was observed a few times. This sequence joins TRBV10-2 and TRBJ2-3; D possibly corresponds to TRBD2 (7 bases). The CDR3 consists of 14 residues. Germline V gene lookup returns CDR1 WSHSY and CDR2 SAAADI. Trimming shortened V by 7 bases and J by 5 bases, and 16 bases separated the two germline ends. The CDR3 sequence: CASNTAGAGDTQYF. The CDR3 region has the DNA TGCGCCAGCAATACGGCGGGGGCGGGAGATACGCAGTATTTT.

V is TRBV7-2 and J is TRBJ2-1; tentative D call: TRBD2 (5 bases). CDR3 length: 14 amino acids. V lost 4 bases and J 5 bases, leaving 12 bases between the germline ends. Germline lookup yields CDR1 SGHTA and CDR2 FQGNSA. The CDR3 nucleotides read TGTGCCAGCAGCTCTGACACTAGTCACAATGAGCAGTTCTTC. It translates to CASSSDTSHNEQFF.

The chain carries TRBV28 and TRBJ2-7; no reliable D call. Germline-derived CDR1 and CDR2 are MDHEN and SYDVKM. Trimming removed 7 bases at V and 4 bases at J, with 11 bases between. This CDR3 contains 12 residues. The CDR3 is CASTSRVYEQYF. The DNA of the CDR3 is TGTGCCAGCACCTCTCGGGTGTACGAGCAGTACTTC.

This clone was observed once. The V call is TRBV2, the J call TRBJ1-1; D gene ambiguous. CDR1 and CDR2 (germline): SNHLY, FYNNEI. V lost 6 bases to trimming and J lost 6 bases, with 8 bases between them. CDR3 length equals 11 residues. CDR3 loop: CASRREAEAFF. The CDR3 DNA reads TGTGCCAGCAGGAGGGAGGCTGAAGCTTTCTTT.

This clone appeared a single time. The chain couples TRBV10-3 to TRBJ1-6; 7 bases are a match to TRBD1. Germline lookup yields CDR1 ENHRY and CDR2 SYGVKD. J was trimmed by 7 bases and V by 3 bases; bases with no gene match: 0. This CDR3 is built from 13 residues. CDR3 sequence (DNA): TGTGCCATCAGTGACAGGGGGAATTCACCCCTCCACTTT. This encodes CAISDRGNSPLHF.

The chain employs TRBV2 and TRBJ2-3, with 11 bases fitting TRBD2. The germline CDR1 and CDR2 sequences are SNHLY and FYNNEI. V was clipped by 4 bases and J by 2 bases; unmatched bases: 5. This CDR3 has 16 amino acids. The CDR3 DNA is TGTGCCAGCAGTGGGGGTAGCGGGGGGGCCACAGATACGCAGTATTTT. This codes for CASSGGSGGATDTQYF.

The V call is TRBV11-2, the J call TRBJ2-7, with 7 positions matching TRBD1. CDR1 and CDR2 (germline): SGHAT, FQNNGV. The V gene end was trimmed by 5 bases and the J gene end by 4 bases; junction bases not matched to a gene: 11. There are 15 residues in the CDR3. The CDR3 spells CASSPGQGTAYEQYF. The DNA for the CDR3 is TGTGCCAGCAGCCCAGGGCAGGGGACAGCGTACGAGCAGTACTTC.

This clone was seen a handful of times. The V and J genes are TRBV7-2 and TRBJ2-7; TRBD2 agrees at 10 bases. Germline-derived CDR1 and CDR2 are SGHTA and FQGNSA. Trimming removed 0 bases from V and 5 bases from J; junction bases left unmatched: 1. The CDR3 is made up of 14 amino acids. DNA for the CDR3: TGTGCCAGCAGCTTAGCCCTAGCGGGAGACGAGCAGTACTTC. Protein product: CASSLALAGDEQYF.

This chain connects TRBV11-2 to TRBJ1-1, with 7 bases matching TRBD1. CDR1 is SGHAT and CDR2 is FQNNGV in the germline V gene. V lost 2 bases and J lost 5; bases outside the gene matches: 5. The CDR3 loop spans 14 amino acids. CDR3 DNA: TGTGCCAGCAGCTTATGGAACAGGGGAACTGAAGCTTTCTTT. Residues: CASSLWNRGTEAFF.

The CDR3 nucleotides are TGTGCCAGCAGCTCGGGAGTCAGCCAAGAGACCCAGTACTTC. Protein product: CASSSGVSQETQYF. The chain carries TRBV5-4 and TRBJ2-5; D possibly corresponds to TRBD2 (6 bases). CDR3 length equals 14 residues. V was pared by 3 bases and J by 1 base, with 10 bases between. Germline V gene lookup returns CDR1 SGHNT and CDR2 YYREEE (reference sequence).

V gene TRBV18 combines with J gene TRBJ1-1; 9 bases are a match to TRBD1. The junction had 0 bases not matched to a gene; V was cut back by 6 bases and J by 1 base. Germline V gene data show CDR1 as KGHSH and CDR2 as LQKENI. This CDR3 region has 13 residues. The CDR3 nucleotides are TGTGCCAGCTCGGACAGGGGGAACACTGAAGCTTTCTTT. It specifies CASSDRGNTEAFF. Looking up the rest from reference TRBV18 and TRBJ1-1 gives the full variable domain: NAGVMQNPRHLVRRRGQEARLRCSPMKGHSHVYWYRQLPEEGLKFMVYLQKENIIDESGMPKERFSAEFPKEGPSILRIQQVVRGDSAAYFCASSDRGNTEAFFGQGTRLTVV.

This clone was seen once. V usage is TRBV5-4 and J usage is TRBJ2-5; 9 bases are a match to TRBD1. Germline CDR1 reads SGHNT; CDR2 reads YYREEE (reference sequence). The CDR3 covers 15 residues. Trimming at V came to 4 bases and at J to 1 base, leaving 5 bases not matched to a gene. CDR3 loop: CASSKQGQGQETQYF. In DNA, the CDR3 is TGTGCCAGCAGCAAACAGGGACAGGGCCAAGAGACCCAGTACTTC.

The rearrangement uses TRBV6-5 and TRBJ2-7, with 10 bases aligning to TRBD1. CDR1 MNHEY and CDR2 SVGAGI come from the germline V gene. V lost 6 bases to trimming and J lost 5 bases; unmatched junction nucleotides: 10. CDR3 length: 15 residues. For the CDR3, the DNA is TGTGCCAGCAGCCTACGACAGGGGGCGACTAACGAGCAGTACTTC. Its translation is CASSLRQGATNEQYF.

The chain has TRBV5-1 and TRBJ1-4; D perhaps matches TRBD1 (6 bases). This CDR3 contains 17 residues. V was pared by 4 bases and J by 8 bases, with 24 bases between. The germline gives CDR1 SGHRS, CDR2 YFSETQ. The CDR3 sequence: CASSPPLKGGAEEKLFF. For the CDR3, the DNA is TGCGCCAGCAGCCCCCCTTTAAAGGGGGGGGCAGAGGAAAAACTGTTTTTT.

The J gene is TRBJ1-1, the V gene TRBV5-4; 9 bases are a match to TRBD1. The CDR3 runs 14 residues. Germline CDR1 is SGHNT and CDR2 is YYREEE (reference sequence). J was trimmed by 4 bases and V by 3 bases; bases with no gene match: 4. The CDR3 coding sequence is TGTGCCAGCAGCTCAAGGGACAGGGCCACTGAAGCTTTCTTT. Protein product: CASSSRDRATEAFF. The full variable domain, in which reference TRBV5-4 and TRBJ1-1 provide the parts outside the CDR3, is ETGVTQSPTHLIKTRGQQVTLRCSSQSGHNTVSWYQQALGQGPQFIFQYYREEENGRGNFPPRFSGLQFPNYSSELNVNALELDDSALYLCASSSRDRATEAFFGQGTRLTVV.